One and the same sample provided the 22 T cell receptor beta chains below, sequenced in a study of shared clonotypes between healthy human individuals. Naive CD8 cells lacked CD45RO and underwent positive selection for CCR7, leaving out terminally differentiated effector memory CD45RA+ cells. The data were produced by immunoSEQ multiplex PCR, yet TCRdb's version contains in-frame clones alone and is incomplete. The repertoire includes some 2 million clones, approximately 94% of them detected once, and 1% to 1.5% sits in the top ten. Sequenced sample: naive CD8+ T cells sorted from blood. Every receptor here comes from a man aged 18 to 29 in good health.

A word on this clone: Other DNA sequences of this sample code for an identical CDR3. The CDR3 loop reads CASSSDRAETQYF. The CDR3 DNA sequence: TGTGCCAGCAGCTCGGACAGGGCAGAGACCCAGTACTTC. The chain is built from TRBV13 and TRBJ2-5; TRBD1 aligns across 8 bases. The CDR3 is 13 amino acids. Germline CDR1 reads PRHDT; CDR2 reads FYEKMQ (reference sequence). V lost 4 bases, J lost 4 bases, and 2 bases stayed unmatched.

The genes are TRBV4-3 and TRBJ2-7, with 8 bases fitting TRBD2. This CDR3 comprises 15 residues. The ends lost 1 base at V and 6 bases at J; junction bases unmatched: 8. Germline V gives CDR1 LGHNA, CDR2 YSLEER. The chain's CDR3 is CASSQARGARTEQYF. CDR3 sequence (DNA): TGCGCCAGCAGCCAAGCGCGGGGGGCGCGGACCGAGCAGTACTTC.

The V gene is TRBV28, the J gene TRBJ1-5; 12 nucleotides line up with TRBD1. The CDR3 is 15 residues long. Germline V gene lookup returns CDR1 MDHEN and CDR2 SYDVKM. Germline trimming cut 4 bases from V and 6 bases from J; bases unmatched to any gene: 4. The CDR3 loop reads CASSSRDRGRQPQHF. DNA for the CDR3: TGTGCCAGCAGTTCCCGGGACAGGGGGCGTCAGCCCCAGCATTTT.

The V call is TRBV5-6, the J call TRBJ2-1, with D possibly TRBD2 on 5 matching bases. The CDR3 spans 15 residues. Germline V gene data show CDR1 as SGHDT and CDR2 as YYEEEE. The V end was cut by 4 bases, the J end by 9 bases, with 20 bases between. The CDR3, as DNA: TGTGCCAGCAGCCAGGACTTACGGTGGGCAACTGAGCAGTTCTTC. Amino acids: CASSQDLRWATEQFF.

The chain recombines TRBV10-2 with TRBJ2-1; 10 bases fit TRBD2. V shed 4 bases and J 4 bases; nucleotides not matched to a gene: 10. This CDR3 comprises 17 residues. The V gene's germline CDR1 is WSHSY and CDR2 SAAADI. CDR3 sequence (DNA): TGCGCCAGCAGTGGGGCCTTACTAGCGGGGTTATACAATGAGCAGTTCTTC. Translation gives CASSGALLAGLYNEQFF.

This clone was picked up one time. V gene TRBV25-1 combines with J gene TRBJ2-1; D gene unclear. The CDR3 runs 12 residues. Germline V gene lookup returns CDR1 MGHDK and CDR2 SYGVNS. V was clipped by 3 bases and J by 6 bases, with 6 bases between them. The CDR3 region is CASSDVSNEQFF. CDR3 DNA sequence: TGTGCCAGCAGTGATGTAAGCAATGAGCAGTTCTTC.

The rearrangement joins TRBV11-2 to TRBJ2-3; TRBD2 agrees at 7 bases. The length of the CDR3 is 14 residues. Germline V gene lookup returns CDR1 SGHAT and CDR2 FQNNGV. Trimming at V came to 5 bases and at J to 4 bases, leaving 6 bases not matched to a gene. The CDR3 loop reads CASSAAGLADTQYF. As DNA, the CDR3 is TGTGCCAGCAGCGCAGCGGGGTTGGCAGATACGCAGTATTTT.

This clone has only one observation. The chain uses TRBV4-1 and TRBJ2-5; 7 positions match TRBD2. The V gene's germline CDR1 is MGHRA and CDR2 YSYEKL. Trimming took 3 bases from V and 4 from J; bases not matched to a gene: 8. CDR3 size: 15 residues. This CDR3 is CASSHPSGEGETQYF. For the CDR3, the DNA is TGCGCCAGCAGCCACCCCTCGGGGGAGGGAGAGACCCAGTACTTC.

The rearrangement uses TRBV6-6 and TRBJ2-7; possibly TRBD2 for D (6 bases). CDR3 length equals 10 residues. Germline CDR1 and CDR2: MNHNY and SVGAGI (reference sequence). V lost 6 bases to trimming and J lost 7 bases, with 7 bases between them. The CDR3 region is CASRAGEQYF. CDR3 sequence (DNA): TGTGCCAGCAGGGCGGGAGAGCAGTACTTC.

The chain links TRBV4-3 to TRBJ1-4; D ambiguous. V was clipped by 4 bases and J by 6 bases, with 12 bases between them. This CDR3 has 14 residues. Germline CDR1 and CDR2: LGHNA and YSLEER. As DNA, the CDR3 is TGCGCCAGCAGCCCCCGGGCAGGTTATGAAAAACTGTTTTTT. It is translated as CASSPRAGYEKLFF.

The genes are TRBV5-6 and TRBJ1-1, with D unclear. V lost 4 bases, J lost 1 base, and 26 bases lay in between. CDR3 length: 19 residues. CDR1 is SGHDT, CDR2 YYEEEE, per germline. The CDR3 sequence: CASSLGFVSPGNPNTEAFF. The CDR3 DNA reads as TGTGCCAGCAGCCTCGGTTTTGTAAGTCCCGGGAACCCGAACACTGAAGCTTTCTTT.

The CDR3 bases are TGTGCCAGCAGCGTAGCTTCGGGGGGCAACGAGCAGTACTTC. It codes for CASSVASGGNEQYF. The chain combines TRBV9 with TRBJ2-7; the D gene is possibly TRBD2 (7 bases). Per germline, CDR1 SGDLS and CDR2 YYNGEE. The CDR3 runs 14 residues. Trimming shortened V by 0 bases and J by 5 bases, and 12 bases separated the two germline ends.

This clone is a singleton in its sample. This CDR3 is CASSLLPGTGYTGELFF. The CDR3 DNA reads as TGTGCCAGCAGCTTACTTCCCGGGACAGGCTACACCGGGGAGCTGTTTTTT. The chain has TRBV5-6 and TRBJ2-2; 8 positions match TRBD1. Germline CDR1 and CDR2: SGHDT and YYEEEE. J was trimmed by 3 bases and V by 2 bases; bases with no gene match: 9. The length of the CDR3 is 17 residues. Full variable domain (rest looked up from reference TRBV5-6 and TRBJ2-2): DAGVTQSPTHLIKTRGQQVTLRCSPKSGHDTVSWYQQALGQGPQFIFQYYEEEERQRGNFPDRFSGHQFPNYSSELNVNALLLGDSALYLCASSLLPGTGYTGELFFGEGSRLTVL.

V usage is TRBV11-2 and J usage is TRBJ2-7; tentatively, D is TRBD1 (5 bases). V shed 2 bases and J shed 5 bases, with 10 bases lying between them. Germline V lookup: CDR1 SGHAT, CDR2 FQNNGV. This CDR3 contains 13 residues. CDR3: CASSLQGFNEQYF. The CDR3 DNA reads as TGTGCCAGCAGCTTACAGGGATTCAACGAGCAGTACTTC.

Note on this clone: The sample contains more than one DNA sequence encoding this CDR3. This rearrangement joins TRBV4-1 to TRBJ2-1; D perhaps matches TRBD2 (6 bases). CDR1 and CDR2 from the germline V gene are MGHRA and YSYEKL. V was clipped by 1 base and J by 4 bases, with 8 bases between them. This CDR3 comprises 14 residues. The DNA of the CDR3 is TGCGCCAGCAGCCAAGTTGCGGGGTACAATGAGCAGTTCTTC. Residues: CASSQVAGYNEQFF.

The rearrangement joins TRBV6-5 to TRBJ2-4; no definite D call. Germline loops: CDR1 MNHEY, CDR2 SVGAGI. The CDR3 is 15 residues long. Trimming removed 5 bases from V and 0 bases from J, with 11 bases in between. The CDR3 bases are TGTGCCAGCAGTCCTGACTCAATAGCCAAAAACATTCAGTACTTC. This sequence encodes CASSPDSIAKNIQYF.

V usage is TRBV6-4 and J usage is TRBJ1-2; no clear D. The V gene lost 2 bases and the J gene lost 5 bases, with 6 bases spanning the gap. Germline V CDR1 and CDR2: MRHNA, SNTAGT. The CDR3 contains 12 residues. The CDR3 reads CASSDGPYGYTF. The CDR3 bases are TGTGCCAGCAGTGACGGACCATATGGCTACACCTTC.

This chain connects TRBV14 to TRBJ2-7; 8 nucleotides match TRBD2. With V trimmed by 3 bases and J by 6 bases, 10 bases remained unmatched. The CDR3 has 15 amino acids. CDR1 and CDR2 from the germline V gene are SGHDN and FVKESK. The CDR3 loop reads CASSHISGITSEQYF. In DNA, the CDR3 is TGTGCCAGCAGCCATATTAGCGGGATCACCAGCGAGCAGTACTTC.

This chain connects TRBV30 to TRBJ2-3, with 8 nucleotides matching TRBD1. The V gene's germline CDR1 is GTSNPN and CDR2 SVGIG (reference sequence). Germline trimming cut 2 bases from V and 3 bases from J; bases unmatched to any gene: 7. The CDR3 is 15 residues long. CDR3 region: CAWSLGTGRTDTQYF. The CDR3 coding sequence is TGTGCCTGGAGTCTAGGGACAGGTAGAACAGATACGCAGTATTTT.

The chain links TRBV7-9 to TRBJ2-3; 8 positions agree with TRBD2. The CDR3 runs 15 residues. V shed 8 bases and J 2 bases; nucleotides not matched to a gene: 9. Germline CDR1 and CDR2: SEHNR and FQNEAQ (reference sequence). The CDR3, as DNA: TGTGCCAGCTGGGGTGGTAGCGGGATCACAGATACGCAGTATTTT. It codes for CASWGGSGITDTQYF.

The chain recombines TRBV6-5 with TRBJ2-5, with 10 bases that match TRBD2. The CDR3 extends over 15 amino acids. V trimming: 7 bases; J trimming: 7 bases; junction bases outside the gene matches: 12. Germline CDR1 MNHEY, CDR2 SVGAGI. The CDR3 sequence: CASNLASGSLGTQYF. DNA for the CDR3: TGTGCCAGCAATCTGGCTAGCGGGAGTTTAGGGACCCAGTACTTC.

The rearrangement uses TRBV6-1 and TRBJ1-2, with TRBD1 matching 8 bases. CDR1 MNHNS and CDR2 SASEGT come from the germline V gene. V lost 2 bases to trimming and J lost 4 bases; unmatched junction nucleotides: 6. CDR3 size: 15 residues. The CDR3 DNA is TGTGCCAGCAGTGAAATTTGGACAGGGTCCTATGGCTACACCTTC. This translates into CASSEIWTGSYGYTF.